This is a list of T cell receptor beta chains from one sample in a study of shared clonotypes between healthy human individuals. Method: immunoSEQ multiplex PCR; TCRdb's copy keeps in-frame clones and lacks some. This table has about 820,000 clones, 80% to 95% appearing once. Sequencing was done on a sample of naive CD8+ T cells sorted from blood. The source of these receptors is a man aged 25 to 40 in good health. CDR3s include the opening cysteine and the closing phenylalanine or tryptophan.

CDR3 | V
CASSQGHNYEQYF | TRBV4-1
CASSPRDWGAFMNTEAFF | TRBV9
CASSLSDSGSHRETQYF | TRBV7-8
CASSQDVRGTGRNIQYF | TRBV14
CASSLTGDPYGYTF | TRBV4-1
CASSGLAGEIGELFF | TRBV11-2
CASSLVGGTDTQYF | TRBV27
CASSKGTFEQYF | TRBV28
CASSPPTEGVYEQYF | TRBV18
CASSEAPVTDTQYF | TRBV2
CASSQEAGELFF | TRBV14
CAWIWTSGGLDTQYF | TRBV30
CAWRLDSSYNEQFF | TRBV30
CASRIIAGGPIYEQFF | TRBV7-9
CTPQDSNTGELFF | TRBV29-1
CAISGLGQTVYGYTF | TRBV10-3